These 17 T cell receptor beta chains originate from one sample sequenced in a study of cytotoxic CD8 clonotypes in ibrutinib-treated CLL. Measured with immunoSEQ multiplex PCR; TCRdb has only the in-frame clones, and not every one. In the table there are 30,000 or so clones, around 52% of which are singletons. Sequences were derived from PBMCs, sampled before ibrutinib treatment. All receptors come from a human donor with chronic lymphocytic leukemia.

This clone has a handful of counts. V and J are TRBV4-1 and TRBJ2-2, with 7 bases lining up with TRBD2. The CDR3 runs to 16 residues. Germline CDR1 reads MGHRA; CDR2 reads YSYEKL. Trimming took 4 bases from V and 0 from J; bases not matched to a gene: 5. CDR3 residues: CASSPPGLANTGELFF. CDR3 in DNA: TGCGCCAGCAGCCCACCCGGACTAGCGAACACCGGGGAGCTGTTTTTT.

Details on this clone: The sample carries other DNA sequences with the same CDR3. V is TRBV7-2 and J is TRBJ2-5; D tentatively fits TRBD1 or TRBD2 (5 bases each). The germline gives CDR1 SGHTA, CDR2 FQGNSA. Trimming stripped 1 base from V and 4 bases from J, with 7 bases between. This CDR3 region has 13 residues. DNA of the CDR3: TGTGCCAGCAGCTTAGGGGGGTTAGAGACCCAGTACTTC. Protein sequence: CASSLGGLETQYF.

The chain recombines TRBV9 with TRBJ2-2, with TRBD2 matching over 7 bases. J gave up 0 bases and V 4 bases, and 12 bases lay outside the gene matches. Germline V CDR1 and CDR2: SGDLS, YYNGEE. This CDR3 is built from 18 residues. This CDR3 is CASSPFGIGLANTGELFF. As DNA, the CDR3 is TGTGCCAGCAGCCCCTTCGGGATTGGACTAGCGAACACCGGGGAGCTGTTTTTT.

The chain recombines TRBV29-1 with TRBJ1-1; D remains unclear. Deletions cut 0 bases from V and 6 bases from J, with 2 bases between. The V gene's germline CDR1 is SQVTM and CDR2 ANQGSEA. The CDR3 has 10 amino acids. The CDR3 here is CSVEDPEAFF. As DNA, the CDR3 is TGCAGCGTTGAAGATCCTGAAGCTTTCTTT.

This clone is categorized as medium-sized. This chain uses TRBV27 with TRBJ1-2; D is unresolved. Germline-derived CDR1 and CDR2 are MNHEY and SMNVEV (reference sequence). CDR3 length: 14 residues. V was cut by 5 bases and J by 2 bases, with 12 bases left in between. The CDR3 here is CASSPAGSNYGYTF. CDR3 DNA: TGTGCCAGCAGTCCCGCGGGGTCGAACTATGGCTACACCTTC.

The chain uses TRBV5-1 and TRBJ1-1; possible D gene TRBD1, 5 bases. Germline assignment: CDR1 SGHRS and CDR2 YFSETQ. V was shortened by 4 bases and J by 0 bases, with 13 bases between the two germline ends. This CDR3 comprises 15 residues. The CDR3 DNA reads as TGCGCCAGCAGCATCGCCGACAGCTTGAACACTGAAGCTTTCTTT. Protein product: CASSIADSLNTEAFF.

In this sample, this clone turned up many times. CDR3 region: CASSETQNYGYTF. For the CDR3, the DNA is TGTGCCAGCAGTGAAACGCAAAACTATGGCTACACCTTC. The chain joins TRBV6-1 to TRBJ1-2; D is unclear. Germline values: CDR1 MNHNS, CDR2 SASEGT. The V end was cut by 2 bases, the J end by 2 bases, with 6 bases between. This CDR3 is 13 amino acids long.

This clone was observed a handful of times. This rearrangement joins TRBV19 to TRBJ1-2, with D unresolved. The V end lost 3 bases, the J end lost 4 bases, and 9 bases lay between the germline ends. Looked up from germline, CDR1 is LNHDA and CDR2 is SQIVND (reference sequence). The CDR3 length is 13 residues. The CDR3 reads CASSMAGRYGYTF. DNA of the CDR3: TGTGCCAGTAGTATGGCAGGTCGCTATGGCTACACCTTC.

This sequence joins TRBV29-1 and TRBJ2-1; no clear D. V was trimmed by 8 bases and J by 0 bases, leaving 14 bases between them. Per the germline V gene, CDR1 is SQVTM and CDR2 is ANQGSEA. CDR3 size: 14 residues. CDR3 protein: CSPHLLSSYNEQFF. The CDR3 nucleotides are TGCAGCCCCCATCTCCTTAGCTCCTACAATGAGCAGTTCTTC.

A few counts support this clone. The V gene is TRBV10-3, the J gene TRBJ2-7; D is unresolved. This CDR3 contains 12 residues. Trimming stripped 3 bases from V and 1 base from J, with 4 bases between. From germline, CDR1 is ENHRY and CDR2 SYGVKD. CDR3 in DNA: TGTGCCATCAGTGACAGTTCCTACGAGCAGTACTTC. Residues: CAISDSSYEQYF.

The genes are TRBV7-6 and TRBJ2-3; 16 bases align to TRBD2. CDR1 is SGHVS, CDR2 FNYEAQ, per germline. The trim removed 1 base at V and 4 bases at J, leaving 8 bases unmatched. The CDR3 loop spans 19 amino acids. The CDR3 loop is CASSLVSPGLAGGADTQYF. CDR3 nucleotides: TGTGCCAGCAGCTTAGTTTCCCCGGGACTAGCGGGGGGGGCAGATACGCAGTATTTT.

This clone has only a few counts. The chain employs TRBV7-2 and TRBJ2-7, with D perhaps matching TRBD1 (5 bases). Trimming pared 5 bases from V and 3 bases from J, leaving 14 bases between. Germline values: CDR1 SGHTA, CDR2 FQGNSA. There are 14 residues in the CDR3. This chain's CDR3 is CASSPLGLDYEQYF. CDR3 DNA sequence: TGTGCCAGCAGCCCACTGGGGCTGGACTACGAGCAGTACTTC. The entire variable domain, with the rest obtained from reference TRBV7-2 and TRBJ2-7, is as follows: GAGVSQSPSNKVTEKGKDVELRCDPISGHTALYWYRQSLGQGLEFLIYFQGNSAPDKSGLPSDRFSAERTGGSVSTLTIQRTQQEDSAVYLCASSPLGLDYEQYFGPGTRLTVT.

V gene TRBV18 combines with J gene TRBJ2-1, with 11 bases fitting TRBD1. CDR1 is KGHSH, CDR2 LQKENI, per germline. V gave up 1 base and J gave up 6 bases; unmatched junction bases: 2. The CDR3 is made up of 15 amino acids. The CDR3 region has the DNA TGTGCCAGCTCACCACAGGGGACAGGGGGCAATGAGCAGTTCTTC. It translates to CASSPQGTGGNEQFF.

DNA for the CDR3: TGCGCCAGCAGCCCAAGGGGGTACGAGCAGTACTTC. Amino acids: CASSPRGYEQYF. The chain is built from TRBV5-1 and TRBJ2-7, with D possibly TRBD1 on 6 matching bases. The CDR3 sequence is 12 residues long. V was pared by 4 bases and J by 4 bases, with 9 bases between. Germline V gives CDR1 SGHRS, CDR2 YFSETQ.

The chain recombines TRBV5-6 with TRBJ2-7; maybe TRBD2 (6 bases). The CDR3 contains 13 residues. Germline assignment: CDR1 SGHDT and CDR2 YYEEEE. V lost 4 bases and J lost 5, with 13 bases in between. CDR3 amino acids: CASSRRGVDEQYF. DNA of the CDR3: TGTGCCAGCAGCCGGAGGGGTGTGGACGAGCAGTACTTC.

This clone was seen only a few times. V and J are TRBV28 and TRBJ2-1; 7 bases are shared with TRBD1. Losses at the gene ends were 5 bases for V and 0 bases for J; bases not matched to a gene: 7. The germline gives CDR1 MDHEN, CDR2 SYDVKM. The CDR3 extends over 16 amino acids. Here the CDR3 reads CASSLNRGISYNEQFF. For the CDR3, the DNA is TGTGCCAGCAGTCTTAACAGGGGCATCTCCTACAATGAGCAGTTCTTC. Combining the CDR3 with reference TRBV28 and TRBJ2-1 gives the whole variable domain DVKVTQSSRYLVKRTGEKVFLECVQDMDHENMFWYRQDPGLGLRLIYFSYDVKMKEKGDIPEGYSVSREKKERFSLILESASTNQTSMYLCASSLNRGISYNEQFFGPGTRLTVL.

The chain couples TRBV18 to TRBJ2-7; tentatively, D is TRBD1 (6 bases). The V gene's germline CDR1 is KGHSH and CDR2 LQKENI. The V gene lost 2 bases and the J gene lost 3 bases, with 8 bases spanning the gap. CDR3 size: 13 residues. The CDR3 protein is CASSPSQGYEQYF. In DNA, the CDR3 is TGTGCCAGCTCACCATCACAGGGCTACGAGCAGTACTTC.